Shown below are 10 T cell receptor beta chains from a single sample sequenced in a study of response to subunit inactivated influenza vaccine. TCRdb re-derived calls from the RT-PCR reads in MiXCR, one entry per CDR3 protein. The sample contains about 650,000 distinct CDR3 sequences, 13% to 15% of which appear only once. Sequencing used PBMCs from blood, obtained around two weeks before vaccination. The receptors were sampled from a man aged 50 to 60 who received an inactivated influenza vaccine.

The chain combines TRBV5-5 with TRBJ1-5; possibly TRBD1 for D (6 bases). The V end lost 3 bases, the J end lost 4 bases, and 11 bases lay between the germline ends. CDR1 and CDR2 (germline): SGHKS, YYEKEE (reference sequence). The CDR3 has 14 residues. The CDR3 spells CASSSGVQNQPQHF. CDR3 bases: TGTGCCAGCAGCTCAGGGGTGCAAAATCAGCCCCAGCATTTT.

The chain is built from TRBV24-1 and TRBJ2-3; unclear D gene. The CDR3 consists of 13 residues. CDR1 is KGHDR, CDR2 SFDVKD, per germline. The V end lost 3 bases, the J end lost 15 bases, and 18 bases lay between the germline ends. In DNA form, the CDR3 reads TGTGCCACCAGTGATGTCGACCCCTTCGTTGTCTATTTT. Amino acids: CATSDVDPFVVYF.

This clonotype turned up a few times. The V and J genes are TRBV3-1 and TRBJ2-7; 9 bases are a match to TRBD1. Trimming removed 0 bases from V and 0 bases from J; junction bases left unmatched: 9. Germline V lookup: CDR1 LGHDT, CDR2 YNNKEL (reference sequence). This CDR3 contains 18 residues. The CDR3 nucleotides are TGTGCCAGCAGCCAAGATTGGACACAGGGGGCCCTCTCCTACGAGCAGTACTTC. Translated: CASSQDWTQGALSYEQYF.

The chain joins TRBV20-1 to TRBJ1-1; perhaps TRBD1 as D (6 bases). V lost 6 bases and J lost 6, with 17 bases in between. The CDR3 has 13 residues. Germline V gene data show CDR1 as DFQATT and CDR2 as SNEGSKA (reference sequence). The CDR3: CSAYSQGISEAFF. The CDR3 DNA follows: TGCAGTGCATACTCTCAGGGGATCTCTGAAGCTTTCTTT.

This clonotype was found a few times. The chain employs TRBV19 and TRBJ2-3; the match to TRBD2 covers 11 bases. In germline, CDR1 is LNHDA, CDR2 SQIVND (reference sequence). The length of the CDR3 is 15 residues. J gave up 2 bases and V 7 bases, and 5 bases lay outside the gene matches. This CDR3 is CASTTSGGPTDTQYF. The CDR3, as DNA: TGTGCCAGTACCACTAGCGGGGGCCCCACAGATACGCAGTATTTT.

This clonotype showed up many times. V and J are TRBV4-1 and TRBJ1-4; 7 bases fit TRBD1. The CDR3 covers 19 residues. Trimming at V came to 4 bases and at J to 2 bases, leaving 16 bases not matched to a gene. CDR1 is MGHRA, CDR2 YSYEKL, per germline. CDR3 loop: CASSRAPETGSVTNEKLFF. The CDR3 nucleotides are TGCGCCAGCAGCCGCGCGCCCGAGACAGGGTCGGTTACTAATGAAAAACTGTTTTTT.

This chain links TRBV4-3 with TRBJ2-3, with D hard to call. Germline V lookup: CDR1 LGHNA, CDR2 YSLEER. The V gene lost 0 bases and the J gene lost 0 bases, with 10 bases spanning the gap. This CDR3 contains 16 residues. CDR3 coding DNA: TGCGCCAGCAGCCAAGATGGGATTGAAAGCACAGATACGCAGTATTTT. Protein product: CASSQDGIESTDTQYF.

This clonotype was seen a handful of times. The CDR3 region has the DNA TGTGCCAGCAGCGAGGCAAGCGGGTCCTCCTACGAGCAGTACTTC. Its translation is CASSEASGSSYEQYF. This chain joins TRBV9 and TRBJ2-7; possible D gene TRBD2, 6 bases. Germline CDR1 is SGDLS and CDR2 is YYNGEE. The CDR3 is 15 amino acids. Trimming took 3 bases from V and 0 from J, leaving 13 bases between them.

The chain combines TRBV20-1 with TRBJ1-2; perhaps TRBD1 as D (6 bases). Germline CDR1 reads DFQATT; CDR2 reads SNEGSKA (reference sequence). This CDR3 has 14 amino acids. With 6 bases removed from V and 6 bases from J, the gap between germline ends came to 20 bases. In DNA form, the CDR3 reads TGCAGTGCCCCAAACAGGGACTCAGTGAATGGCTACACCTTC. This encodes CSAPNRDSVNGYTF.

The V call is TRBV20-1, the J call TRBJ2-7; a possible D gene is TRBD2 (5 bases). Germline V gene data show CDR1 as DFQATT and CDR2 as SNEGSKA (reference sequence). Trimming left V 1 base short and J 0 bases short, with 7 bases between. The CDR3 totals 13 residues. CDR3: CSARAGSSYEQYF. Written as DNA, the CDR3 is TGCAGTGCTAGAGCTGGGAGCTCCTACGAGCAGTACTTC.